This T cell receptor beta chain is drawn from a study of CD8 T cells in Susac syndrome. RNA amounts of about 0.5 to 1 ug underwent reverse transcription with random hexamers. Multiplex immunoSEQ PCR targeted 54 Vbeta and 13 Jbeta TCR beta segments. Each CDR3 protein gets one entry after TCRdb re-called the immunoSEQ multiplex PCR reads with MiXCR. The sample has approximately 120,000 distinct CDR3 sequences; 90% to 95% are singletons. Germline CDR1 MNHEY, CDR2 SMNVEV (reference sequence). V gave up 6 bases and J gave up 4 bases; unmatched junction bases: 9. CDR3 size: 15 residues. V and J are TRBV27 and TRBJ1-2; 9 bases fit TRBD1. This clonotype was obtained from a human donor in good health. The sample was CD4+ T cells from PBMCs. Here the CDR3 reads CASSRPGQGSYGYTF. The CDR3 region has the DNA TGTGCCAGCAGCCGACCGGGACAGGGAAGCTATGGCTACACCTTC.